This T cell receptor (beta chain) was sequenced during a study of T-cell memory formation after mild COVID-19. Constant-segment primers served in 5'RACE that generated TCR alpha and TCR beta cDNA libraries bearing sample barcodes and UMIs. TCRdb reanalysed the 5' RACE reads using MiXCR and keeps one entry per CDR3 protein. The sample yields 470,000 or so distinct CDR3 sequences, under 20% seen once. The study, taken as a whole, reports: There were some responding clones in pre-infection memory, which suggested that cross-reactive memory had joined. Mainly in CM and EM were contracting CD4+ clones; CD8+ were in EMRA. CD4/CD8 balance held among clones contracting day 15 to 85, and later expanders leaned CD4+.

J was trimmed by 3 bases and V by 5 bases; bases with no gene match: 4. In germline, CDR1 is SGHRS, CDR2 YFSETQ. CDR3 length: 13 amino acids. This clonotype was seen more than once but under ten times. Its antigen is undetermined. Material for sequencing was PBMCs or a T cell subset sorted from them (not recorded which). The chain combines TRBV5-1 with TRBJ2-5; 7 positions agree with TRBD1. This sequence was found in a man aged 18 to 30 who had mild COVID-19 (a few samples of this study predate the infection). Cell type and time point are not known. DNA of the CDR3: TGCGCCAGCAGATTTACAGGGGAAGAGACCCAGTACTTC. Its protein product is CASRFTGEETQYF.